This entry concerns a single T cell receptor beta chain. The table lists this clone with a count of one. Its antigen has not been determined. Base qualities are not recorded, but no much larger clone differs from it by a single base. These data belong to a study of shared clonotypes between healthy human individuals (dated by TCRdb to 2020 to 2021). A note on the overall study: The cohort included three men and two women between 18 and 49 years of age. For each donor, CD4 naive and CD4 memory were each given three plates, CD8 naive was given two plates, and CD8 memory was given one plate. To estimate repertoire size and how much clonotype sharing occurs between individuals, the study deeply sequenced the blood TCR repertoires of about five healthy adults. To increase sequencing depth and limit assay-specific biases, TCR repertoire library preparation and sequencing were carried out by different laboratories using diverse techniques. Each donor's leukapheresis produced roughly between roughly 0.85 and 10 billion PBMCs. Summary of the overall study and its limitations: Higher generation probabilities were observed for clonotypes shared by all four sorted-subset donors than for non-shared clonotypes. Sampling was restricted to blood, and TCR repertoires in tissue are likely to differ from TCR repertoires in blood. Across four donors, about 5% of naive CD4, roughly 3.5% of naive CD8, roughly 2.3% of memory CD4, and approximately 0.4% of memory CD8 clonotypes were shared. Incomplete sequencing was indicated by rarefaction of sorted-subset datasets, despite the large sequencing depth. Pairwise subsampling indicated that sequencing depth was expected to affect the degree of clonotype sharing among donors. Naive subsets generally had larger estimated clonotype richness than memory subsets. Because the study included only a small number of donors, the genetic and exposure-history diversity represented was limited.

CD8 naive samples were CD45RO-negative cells positively selected for CCR7, giving a CD45RA+CCR7+ population that excluded TemRA cells. Donors were healthy HIV-negative adults with no recently reported acute infections or vaccinations. Every donor was a Caucasian adult residing in Nashville, Tennessee, USA. Blood was collected by leukapheresis, and PBMCs were isolated by Ficoll-Histopaque density gradient centrifugation and then cryopreserved in liquid nitrogen vapor phase. Purity and quantity of every magnetically sorted T cell population were checked by analytical flow cytometry. From each sorted fraction, genomic DNA was isolated and quantified by UV absorbance on a Nanodrop 2000c. TCR CDR3 regions were amplified from genomic DNA by multiplex PCR using the deep immunoSEQ assay. Extracted genomic DNA from each cell subset was distributed evenly across all wells of several immunoSEQ 96-well plates, and each plate was treated as a replicate. For sorted subsets, roughly 200 ng of genomic DNA, equivalent to roughly 30,000 T cell genomes, went into each replicate PCR. Purified libraries were quantified with a Qubit 3.0 fluorometer, sized on a Bioanalyzer 2100, and re-quantified with the KAPA Library Quantification kit. Every immunoSEQ 96-well plate was sequenced on a separate single-read 150-cycle Illumina NextSeq 550 flow cell. Processing in the source paper ran as follows. The immunoSEQ output contained only junctional sequences without quality scores, so filtering could not match that applied to full-length reads. To assign V/J genes and CDR3, sequences were annotated against IMGT germline references using PyIR, a Python wrapper for IgBLAST v1.9. Reads were removed for weak V/J assignments (E-value above 1e-6), missing CDR3, stop codons, out-of-frame junctions, or ambiguous translated residues. V3J clonotypes were defined by identical inferred V gene, J gene, and CDR3 amino acid sequence. Percentage overlap between repertoires was calculated by dividing the number of shared unique clonotypes by the size of the smaller repertoire. Repertoire richness was assessed with RTK rarefaction, the Chao1 estimator, and Recon v2.1 estimates of unobserved clonotypes. Generation probabilities were computed with OLGA for all TCRbeta clonotypes obtained by the gDNA method from four donors. Held by TCRdb, this immuneACCESS table contains in-frame sequences only and omits some clones. Under half of the omission traces to an unresolved V gene where checked; the cause of the rest is unknown. For V, J and clone size, that table is used; D and trimming come from the DNA. Recorded for this sample are approximately 810,000 clones; around 92% of them occurred a single time. In total, the top ten clones hold 24% of the sample.

The source of this sequence is a man aged 30-40 years in good health. Sequencing used naive CD8+ T cells sorted from blood. The meaning of the sample's cell subset or site label: CD45RA+CCR7+.

The nucleotide sequence reads TGTGCCAGCAGTTACCTCGAGGGCCAAGGGAGGACTGAAGCTTTCTTT. This codes for CASSYLEGQGRTEAFF. Recombination joined TRBV6-5 with TRBJ1-1, with no confident D gene call. From a lookup of the germline V gene, CDR1 and CDR2 are MNHEY and SVGAGI. V lost 2 bases and J lost 5 bases; the stretch between them is 18 bases long. The CDR3, from cysteine to phenylalanine, totals 16 residues. The read is trimmed to its CDR3 DNA, 48 bases read in frame from base 1.